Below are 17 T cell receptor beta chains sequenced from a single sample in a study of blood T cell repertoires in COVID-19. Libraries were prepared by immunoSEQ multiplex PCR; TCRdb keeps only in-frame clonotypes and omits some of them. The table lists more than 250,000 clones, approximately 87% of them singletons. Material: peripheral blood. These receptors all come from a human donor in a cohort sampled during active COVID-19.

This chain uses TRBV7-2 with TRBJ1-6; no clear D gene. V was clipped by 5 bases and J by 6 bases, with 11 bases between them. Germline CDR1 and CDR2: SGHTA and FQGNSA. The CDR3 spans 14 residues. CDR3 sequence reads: CASSPGGGNSPLHF. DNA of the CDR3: TGTGCCAGCAGCCCCGGAGGAGGTAATTCACCCCTCCACTTT.

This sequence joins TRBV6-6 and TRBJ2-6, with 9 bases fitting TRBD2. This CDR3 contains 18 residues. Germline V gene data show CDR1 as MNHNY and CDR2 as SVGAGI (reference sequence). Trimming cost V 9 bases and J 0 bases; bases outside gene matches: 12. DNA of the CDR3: TGTGCCAGTAGTCTTCGAGCGGGAGGCATCTCTGGGGCCAACGTCCTGACTTTC. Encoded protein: CASSLRAGGISGANVLTF.

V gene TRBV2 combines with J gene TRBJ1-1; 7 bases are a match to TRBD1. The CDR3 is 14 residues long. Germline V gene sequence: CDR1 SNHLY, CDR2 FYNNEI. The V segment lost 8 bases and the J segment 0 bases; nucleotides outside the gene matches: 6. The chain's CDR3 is CASQRGGMNTEAFF. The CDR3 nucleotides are TGTGCCAGCCAACGAGGGGGCATGAACACTGAAGCTTTCTTT.

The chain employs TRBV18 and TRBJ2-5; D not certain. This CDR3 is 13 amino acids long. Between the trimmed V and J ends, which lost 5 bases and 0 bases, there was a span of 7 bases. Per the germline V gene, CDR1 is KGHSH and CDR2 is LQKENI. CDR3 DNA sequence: TGTGCCAGCTCAACCCGGTACCAAGAGACCCAGTACTTC. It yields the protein CASSTRYQETQYF.

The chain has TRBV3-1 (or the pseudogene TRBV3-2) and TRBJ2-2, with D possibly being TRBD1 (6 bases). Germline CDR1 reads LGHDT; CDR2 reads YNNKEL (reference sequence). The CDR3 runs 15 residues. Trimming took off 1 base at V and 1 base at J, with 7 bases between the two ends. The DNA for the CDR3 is TGTGCCAGCAGCCAAGCGGGACAGAACACCGGGGAGCTGTTTTTT. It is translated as CASSQAGQNTGELFF.

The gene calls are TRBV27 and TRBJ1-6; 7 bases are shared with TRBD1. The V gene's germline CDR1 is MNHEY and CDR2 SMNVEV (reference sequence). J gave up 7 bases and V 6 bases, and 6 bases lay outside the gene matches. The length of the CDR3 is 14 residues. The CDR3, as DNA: TGTGCCAGCAGCCTCGGGACAGCGAATTCACCCCTCCACTTT. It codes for CASSLGTANSPLHF.

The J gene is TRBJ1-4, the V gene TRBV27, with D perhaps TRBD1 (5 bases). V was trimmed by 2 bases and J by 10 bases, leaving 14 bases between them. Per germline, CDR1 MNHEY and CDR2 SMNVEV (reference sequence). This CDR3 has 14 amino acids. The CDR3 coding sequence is TGTGCCAGCAGTTTACAGGGATCTGGCGGAAAACTGTTTTTT. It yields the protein CASSLQGSGGKLFF.

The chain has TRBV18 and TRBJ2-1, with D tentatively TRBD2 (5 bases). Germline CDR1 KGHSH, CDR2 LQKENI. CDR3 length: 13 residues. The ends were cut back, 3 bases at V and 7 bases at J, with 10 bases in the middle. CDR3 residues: CASSPRGINEQFF. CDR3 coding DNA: TGTGCCAGCTCACCCCGGGGAATTAATGAGCAGTTCTTC. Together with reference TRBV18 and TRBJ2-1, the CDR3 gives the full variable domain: NAGVMQNPRHLVRRRGQEARLRCSPMKGHSHVYWYRQLPEEGLKFMVYLQKENIIDESGMPKERFSAEFPKEGPSILRIQQVVRGDSAAYFCASSPRGINEQFFGPGTRLTVL.

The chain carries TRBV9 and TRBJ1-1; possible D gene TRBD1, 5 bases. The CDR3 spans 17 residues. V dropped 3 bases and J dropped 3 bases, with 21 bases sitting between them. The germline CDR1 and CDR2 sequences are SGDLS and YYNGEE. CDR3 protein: CASSAAFGLGRDTEAFF. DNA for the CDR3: TGTGCCAGCAGCGCAGCCTTCGGTTTGGGCAGGGACACTGAAGCTTTCTTT.

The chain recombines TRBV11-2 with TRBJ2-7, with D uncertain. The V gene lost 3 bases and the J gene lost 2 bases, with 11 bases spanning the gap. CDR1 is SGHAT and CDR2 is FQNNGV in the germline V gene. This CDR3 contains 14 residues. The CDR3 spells CASSFAAAAYEQYF. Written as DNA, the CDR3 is TGTGCCAGCAGCTTTGCGGCGGCGGCCTACGAGCAGTACTTC.

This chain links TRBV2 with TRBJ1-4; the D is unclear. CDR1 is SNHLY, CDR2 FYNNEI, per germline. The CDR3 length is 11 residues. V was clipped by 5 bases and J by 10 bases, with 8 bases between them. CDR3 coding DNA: TGTGCCAGCAGTTCCTCCGGAAAACTGTTTTTT. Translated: CASSSSGKLFF.

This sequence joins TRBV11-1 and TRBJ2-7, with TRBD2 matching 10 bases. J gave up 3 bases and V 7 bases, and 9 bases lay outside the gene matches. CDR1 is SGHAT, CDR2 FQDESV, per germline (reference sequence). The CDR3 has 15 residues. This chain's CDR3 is CASTLGASGSYEQYF. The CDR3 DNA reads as TGTGCCAGCACCCTCGGCGCTAGCGGGAGCTACGAGCAGTACTTC.

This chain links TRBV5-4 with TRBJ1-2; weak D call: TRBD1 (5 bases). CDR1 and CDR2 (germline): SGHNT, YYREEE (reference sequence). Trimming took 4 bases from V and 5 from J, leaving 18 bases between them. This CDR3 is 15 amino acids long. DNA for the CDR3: TGTGCCAGCAGCCGAAACCGACAGCTCGGATATGGCTACACCTTC. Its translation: CASSRNRQLGYGYTF.

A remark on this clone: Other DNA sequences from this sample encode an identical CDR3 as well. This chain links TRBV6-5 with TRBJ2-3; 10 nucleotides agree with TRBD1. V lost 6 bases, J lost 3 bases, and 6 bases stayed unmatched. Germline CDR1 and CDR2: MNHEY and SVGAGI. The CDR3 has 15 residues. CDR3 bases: TGTGCCAGCAGAAACCGGGACAGGGGAACAGATACGCAGTATTTT. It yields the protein CASRNRDRGTDTQYF.

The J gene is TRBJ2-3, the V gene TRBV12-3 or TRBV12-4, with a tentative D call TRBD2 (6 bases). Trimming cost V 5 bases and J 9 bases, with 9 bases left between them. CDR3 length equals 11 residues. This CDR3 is CASSLTRTQYF. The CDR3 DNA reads TGTGCCAGCAGTCTGACTAGGACGCAGTATTTT.

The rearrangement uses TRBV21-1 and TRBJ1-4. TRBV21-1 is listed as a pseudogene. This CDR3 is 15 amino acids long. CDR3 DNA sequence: TGTGCCAGCAGCCCTGGGGGGGGGTCCGGAGAAAAACTGTTTTTT. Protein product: CASSPGGGSGEKLFF.

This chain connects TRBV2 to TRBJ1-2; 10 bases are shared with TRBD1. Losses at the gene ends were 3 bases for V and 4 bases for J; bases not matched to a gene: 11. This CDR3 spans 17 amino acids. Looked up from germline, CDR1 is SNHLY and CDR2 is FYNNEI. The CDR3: CASSEGQGSVVGYGYTF. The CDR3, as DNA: TGTGCCAGCAGTGAGGGACAGGGGTCGGTCGTCGGCTATGGCTACACCTTC.